These 25 T cell receptor beta chains came from one sample sequenced in a study of T cell responses to AZD1222 COVID-19 vaccine. TCRdb's copy holds only in-frame clones and misses some; the assay was immunoSEQ multiplex PCR. The table has about 150,000 clones, more than 85% seen once. The sample in question was peripheral blood, obtained after recovery from COVID-19. Receptor source: an adult who had recovered from COVID-19.

This chain joins TRBV12-3 or TRBV12-4 and TRBJ2-7; D gene ambiguous. The CDR3 extends over 12 amino acids. The V end lost 5 bases, the J end lost 3 bases, and 8 bases lay between the germline ends. In DNA, the CDR3 is TGTGCCAGCAGTGCTGGGCACTACGAGCAGTACTTC. Its protein product is CASSAGHYEQYF.

The J gene is TRBJ1-1, the V gene TRBV9; 7 bases are a match to TRBD1. CDR3 length: 14 residues. With 3 bases clipped from V and 0 bases from J, the junction kept 2 bases outside the gene matches. CDR1 and CDR2 from the germline V gene are SGDLS and YYNGEE. As DNA, the CDR3 is TGTGCCAGCAGCGAACAGGGGTTGAACACTGAAGCTTTCTTT. Protein: CASSEQGLNTEAFF.

The chain uses TRBV14 and TRBJ1-1, with D unclear. Germline V gene lookup returns CDR1 SGHDN and CDR2 FVKESK. The CDR3 has 13 residues. V was shortened by 1 base and J by 4 bases, with 7 bases between the two germline ends. This CDR3 reads CASSQVVSTEAFF. The CDR3 nucleotides are TGTGCCAGCAGCCAAGTGGTATCCACTGAAGCTTTCTTT.

The chain joins TRBV10-2 to TRBJ1-1; TRBD1 matches at 7 bases. Trimming removed 5 bases from V and 1 base from J; junction bases left unmatched: 7. Germline assignment: CDR1 WSHSY and CDR2 SAAADI. The CDR3 runs 15 residues. The CDR3 sequence: CASSLDRAKNTEAFF. CDR3 DNA: TGCGCCAGCAGTCTCGACAGGGCTAAGAACACTGAAGCTTTCTTT.

This chain connects TRBV5-4 to TRBJ1-4; D not certain. CDR1 is SGHNT, CDR2 YYREEE, per germline (reference sequence). This CDR3 region has 12 residues. Trimming cost V 3 bases and J 8 bases, with 8 bases left between them. CDR3 DNA sequence: TGTGCCAGCAGCTCGGTTGGAGAAAAACTGTTTTTT. Translating it yields CASSSVGEKLFF. Filled out from reference TRBV5-4 and TRBJ1-4, the complete variable domain reads ETGVTQSPTHLIKTRGQQVTLRCSSQSGHNTVSWYQQALGQGPQFIFQYYREEENGRGNFPPRFSGLQFPNYSSELNVNALELDDSALYLCASSSVGEKLFFGSGTQLSVL.

The chain recombines TRBV29-1 with TRBJ1-1; unclear D gene. Germline loops: CDR1 SQVTM, CDR2 ANQGSEA. V was cut by 0 bases and J by 13 bases, with 12 bases left in between. The CDR3 contains 11 residues. The CDR3 nucleotides are TGCAGCGTTGAAGATCCGCAGACTGGTTTCTTT. This translates into CSVEDPQTGFF. Combining the CDR3 with reference TRBV29-1 and TRBJ1-1 gives the whole variable domain SAVISQKPSRDICQRGTSLTIQCQVDSQVTMMFWYRQQPGQSLTLIATANQGSEATYESGFVIDKFPISRPNLTFSTLTVSNMSPEDSSIYLCSVEDPQTGFFGQGTRLTVV.

The V gene is TRBV5-1, the J gene TRBJ2-1, with 15 bases fitting TRBD2. The germline gives CDR1 SGHRS, CDR2 YFSETQ. The V gene end was trimmed by 5 bases and the J gene end by 10 bases; junction bases not matched to a gene: 10. The CDR3 extends over 16 amino acids. The CDR3 loop reads CASSPGLAGGRWEQFF. DNA of the CDR3: TGCGCCAGCAGTCCAGGACTAGCGGGGGGGCGATGGGAGCAGTTCTTC. The variable domain in full, with the rest retrieved from reference TRBV5-1 and TRBJ2-1, is KAGVTQTPRYLIKTRGQQVTLSCSPISGHRSVSWYQQTPGQGLQFLFEYFSETQRNKGNFPGRFSGRQFSNSRSEMNVSTLELGDSALYLCASSPGLAGGRWEQFFGPGTRLTVL.

The chain links TRBV29-1 to TRBJ1-1, with 8 bases aligning to TRBD1. The V gene's germline CDR1 is SQVTM and CDR2 ANQGSEA. The CDR3 loop spans 15 amino acids. J was trimmed by 2 bases and V by 4 bases; bases with no gene match: 9. The CDR3: CSVGGDRRANTEAFF. Here the CDR3 DNA reads TGCAGCGTTGGGGGGGACAGGCGCGCCAACACTGAAGCTTTCTTT.

The rearrangement links TRBV18 to TRBJ1-1; D possibly corresponds to TRBD1 (5 bases). Germline V gene data show CDR1 as KGHSH and CDR2 as LQKENI. The CDR3 is 14 amino acids. With 3 bases removed from V and 5 bases from J, the gap between germline ends came to 13 bases. This CDR3 is CASSPWGVETEAFF. In DNA, the CDR3 is TGTGCCAGCTCACCCTGGGGGGTGGAAACTGAAGCTTTCTTT.

This chain uses TRBV7-2 with TRBJ2-5; D may correspond to TRBD1 or TRBD2 (6 bases each). The V end was cut by 7 bases, the J end by 1 base, with 16 bases between. Looked up from germline, CDR1 is SGHTA and CDR2 is FQGNSA. CDR3 length: 15 amino acids. The CDR3: CASTWGRTTQETQYF. The CDR3 DNA is TGTGCCAGCACCTGGGGGCGGACTACCCAAGAGACCCAGTACTTC.

The chain employs TRBV6-4 and TRBJ2-2, with unresolved D. Looked up from germline, CDR1 is MRHNA and CDR2 is SNTAGT. V gave up 4 bases and J gave up 4 bases, with 13 bases separating them. CDR3 length: 15 amino acids. The CDR3, as DNA: TGTGCCAGCAGTGTCGGTAGAGGAGTCACCGGGGAGCTGTTTTTT. It yields the protein CASSVGRGVTGELFF.

As DNA, the CDR3 is TGCGCCAGCAGCCGGGACAGGTGGGGGACTGAAGCTTTCTTT. Amino acids: CASSRDRWGTEAFF. V gene TRBV4-3 combines with J gene TRBJ1-1; 8 nucleotides align to TRBD1. V was pared by 4 bases and J by 5 bases, with 6 bases of the junction left unmatched. CDR3 length: 14 residues. Germline V gene data show CDR1 as LGHNA and CDR2 as YSLEER.

The chain is built from TRBV6-5 and TRBJ1-4, with 7 bases aligning to TRBD1. CDR3 length: 15 amino acids. Looked up from germline, CDR1 is MNHEY and CDR2 is SVGAGI. V trimming: 2 bases; J trimming: 3 bases; junction bases outside the gene matches: 3. CDR3 DNA: TGTGCCAGCAGTTACCGGGACAGAGCTAATGAAAAACTGTTTTTT. Protein sequence: CASSYRDRANEKLFF.

The chain employs TRBV9 and TRBJ2-7, with D maybe TRBD1 (6 bases). Trimming removed 0 bases at V and 0 bases at J, with 10 bases between. The V gene's germline CDR1 is SGDLS and CDR2 YYNGEE. The CDR3 is made up of 15 amino acids. The CDR3 DNA sequence: TGTGCCAGCAGCGTAGGTCCGGACAGCTCCTACGAGCAGTACTTC. Its translation: CASSVGPDSSYEQYF.

The chain recombines TRBV15 with TRBJ2-2, with D perhaps TRBD2 (6 bases). Trimming took 0 bases from V and 0 from J, leaving 20 bases between them. In germline, CDR1 is LNHNV, CDR2 YYDKDF (reference sequence). This CDR3 spans 20 amino acids. CDR3 nucleotide sequence: TGTGCCACCAGCAGAGATGGAGGGCTAGGTGCCGTCTCGAACACCGGGGAGCTGTTTTTT. The encoded protein is CATSRDGGLGAVSNTGELFF.

This clone was seen just once. V and J are TRBV19 and TRBJ2-7; perhaps D is TRBD1 or TRBD2 (5 bases each). Germline values: CDR1 LNHDA, CDR2 SQIVND (reference sequence). V was shortened by 6 bases and J by 2 bases, with 14 bases between the two germline ends. The CDR3 loop spans 14 amino acids. CDR3 nucleotides: TGTGCCAGTAGCAGCAGGGAGAGCACCTACGAGCAGTACTTC. Translated, it gives CASSSRESTYEQYF. The full variable domain, rest sourced from reference TRBV19 and TRBJ2-7, is DGGITQSPKYLFRKEGQNVTLSCEQNLNHDAMYWYRQDPGQGLRLIYYSQIVNDFQKGDIAEGYSVSREKKESFPLTVTSAQKNPTAFYLCASSSRESTYEQYFGPGTRLTVT.

CDR3 in DNA: TGTGCCAGCAGTCCCGGACGGAGGAACACTGAAGCTTTCTTT. Its translation: CASSPGRRNTEAFF. This sequence joins TRBV27 and TRBJ1-1; D is uncertain. V gave up 5 bases and J gave up 1 base, with 11 bases separating them. The CDR3 has 14 residues. Germline V gives CDR1 MNHEY, CDR2 SMNVEV (reference sequence).

The gene calls are TRBV28 and TRBJ2-3; 11 bases agree with TRBD2. This CDR3 has 22 amino acids. Germline loops: CDR1 MDHEN, CDR2 SYDVKM. J gave up 3 bases and V 6 bases, and 26 bases lay outside the gene matches. Here the CDR3 DNA reads TGTGCCAGCAGCCCCCCCTCGGGGCATTGGACTAGCGGGCCAGGGGGGACAGATACGCAGTATTTT. Its protein is CASSPPSGHWTSGPGGTDTQYF.

The chain recombines TRBV19 with TRBJ1-5; D might be TRBD1 (6 bases). The CDR3 loop spans 16 amino acids. V was shortened by 5 bases and J by 2 bases, with 16 bases between the two germline ends. CDR1 is LNHDA and CDR2 is SQIVND in the germline V gene (reference sequence). CDR3 in amino acids: CASSDRRGPGNQPQHF. CDR3 coding DNA: TGTGCCAGTAGTGATCGACGGGGGCCGGGCAATCAGCCCCAGCATTTT.

The V and J genes are TRBV6-5 and TRBJ2-2, with a weak D call TRBD2 (5 bases). Germline-derived CDR1 and CDR2 are MNHEY and SVGAGI. The V end was cut by 4 bases, the J end by 6 bases, with 15 bases between. CDR3 size: 15 residues. The CDR3 protein is CASSLNASPPGELFF. DNA of the CDR3: TGTGCCAGCAGTTTAAACGCTAGCCCCCCCGGGGAGCTGTTTTTT.

This clone was seen a single time. The chain combines TRBV29-1 with TRBJ2-7; D is undetermined. Germline lookup yields CDR1 SQVTM and CDR2 ANQGSEA. The V end lost 6 bases, the J end lost 2 bases, and 14 bases lay between the germline ends. The CDR3 is made up of 13 amino acids. The CDR3 region is CSVSSGTAYEQYF. CDR3 DNA: TGCAGCGTGTCTTCGGGCACCGCCTACGAGCAGTACTTC.

This chain uses TRBV27 with TRBJ2-1; 12 bases line up with TRBD1. The V gene end was trimmed by 8 bases and the J gene end by 8 bases; junction bases not matched to a gene: 13. This CDR3 has 16 residues. Germline-derived CDR1 and CDR2 are MNHEY and SMNVEV (reference sequence). CDR3 DNA: TGTGCCAGCGGGACAGGGGGCGGTTTTAGTACATATGAGCAGTTCTTC. It yields the protein CASGTGGGFSTYEQFF.

This chain connects TRBV4-1 to TRBJ2-7, with D unclear. Trimming removed 2 bases at V and 4 bases at J, with 9 bases between. CDR3 length equals 13 residues. From germline, CDR1 is MGHRA and CDR2 YSYEKL. The CDR3 DNA reads as TGCGCCAGCAGCCAACGTCCGGATTACGAGCAGTACTTC. Its protein product is CASSQRPDYEQYF.

V is TRBV7-3 and J is TRBJ2-2, with TRBD1 matching over 10 bases. Germline CDR1 is SGHTA and CDR2 is FQGTGA. V was clipped by 4 bases and J by 6 bases; unmatched bases: 8. The CDR3 is 16 amino acids. In DNA, the CDR3 is TGTGCCAGCAGCTCGACAGGGGGCAATACTCCCGGGGAGCTGTTTTTT. It specifies CASSSTGGNTPGELFF. Full variable domain (outside the CDR3, taken from reference TRBV7-3 and TRBJ2-2): GAGVSQTPSNKVTEKGKYVELRCDPISGHTALYWYRQSLGQGPEFLIYFQGTGAADDSGLPNDRFFAVRPEGSVSTLKIQRTERGDSAVYLCASSSTGGNTPGELFFGEGSRLTVL.

This rearrangement joins TRBV7-6 to TRBJ2-1, with 11 bases identical to TRBD2. Germline CDR1 is SGHVS and CDR2 is FNYEAQ. The ends lost 0 bases at V and 0 bases at J; junction bases unmatched: 7. The CDR3 sequence is 19 residues long. The CDR3 nucleotides read TGTGCCAGCAGCTTAGCGCCTAGCGGGGGGCTTAGCTCCTACAATGAGCAGTTCTTC. The encoded protein is CASSLAPSGGLSSYNEQFF.